This TCR beta chain was recovered during a study of cytomegalovirus exposure and HLA in healthy donors. Primers: 60 Vbeta forward and 13 Jbeta reverse. The assay was immunoSEQ multiplex PCR, and TCRdb's table has in-frame clones only and misses some. The repertoire holds fewer than 300,000 clones, with roughly 88% as singletons. The V gene end was trimmed by 7 bases and the J gene end by 5 bases; junction bases not matched to a gene: 13. The CDR3 sequence is 16 residues long. The germline V gene encodes CDR1 MDHEN and CDR2 SYDVKM. This cohort consisted of healthy bone marrow donors. J is TRBJ1-2 and V is TRBV28; 10 nucleotides line up with TRBD1. This clonotype was obtained from a man between 35 and 55 years old in good health and CMV-seropositive. The sample comprised PBMCs. The CDR3 loop reads CASKRDRGRDGYGYTF. The CDR3 DNA follows: TGTGCCAGCAAAAGGGACAGGGGTAGAGATGGATATGGCTACACCTTC.